This T cell receptor beta chain was observed in a study of cytomegalovirus exposure and HLA in healthy donors. Study-wide results and caveats: It was in a later analysis that TCR association rates were seen to vary by HLA locus, highest for DRB1 and lowest for HLA-C. For TCR beta chains, V- and J-gene trimming was later linked to a missense DCLRE1C variant. Per a prior analysis, the majority of TCR beta V segments were productive roughly 90% or roughly 30% of the time.

The PCR ran on 60 Vbeta and 13 Jbeta primers. TCRdb keeps only in-frame clones here, not all; method: immunoSEQ multiplex PCR. The sample holds around 140,000 clones, around nine tenths seen once. The donors comprised healthy bone marrow donors. As regards this clone: Its target is unknown.

The sample comprised PBMCs. The sequence came from a woman in her 30s in good health and CMV-seronegative.

DNA for the CDR3: TGCGCCAGCAGCCAAGCGGGACTAGCGGGGCCGAACACCGGGGAGCTGTTTTTT. It translates to CASSQAGLAGPNTGELFF. The chain carries TRBV4-1 and TRBJ2-2; 13 nucleotides line up with TRBD2. V shed 1 base and J 0 bases; nucleotides not matched to a gene: 2. The CDR3 spans 18 residues. Germline CDR1 MGHRA, CDR2 YSYEKL.